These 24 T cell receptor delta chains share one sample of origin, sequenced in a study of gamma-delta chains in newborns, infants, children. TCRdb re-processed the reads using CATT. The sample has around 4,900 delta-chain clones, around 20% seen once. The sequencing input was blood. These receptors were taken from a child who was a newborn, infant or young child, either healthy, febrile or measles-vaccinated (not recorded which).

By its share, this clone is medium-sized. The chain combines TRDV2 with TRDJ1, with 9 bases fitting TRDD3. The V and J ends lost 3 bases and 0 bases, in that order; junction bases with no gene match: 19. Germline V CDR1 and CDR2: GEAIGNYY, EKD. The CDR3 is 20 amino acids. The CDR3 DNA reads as TGTGCCTGTGACCCTTTGGGGCGGGGGATACCCCCTGTATACACCGATAAACTCATCTTT. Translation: CACDPLGRGIPPVYTDKLIF.

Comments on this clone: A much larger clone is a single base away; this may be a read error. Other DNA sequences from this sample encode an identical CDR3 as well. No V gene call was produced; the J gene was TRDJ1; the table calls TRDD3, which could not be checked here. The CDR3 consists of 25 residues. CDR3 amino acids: CALVAGPSLFQKGVGGYAYTDKLIF. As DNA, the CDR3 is TGTGCTCTTGTGGCCGGCCCTTCCCTATTTCAAAAAGGGGTGGGGGGATACGCCTACACCGATAAACTCATCTTT.

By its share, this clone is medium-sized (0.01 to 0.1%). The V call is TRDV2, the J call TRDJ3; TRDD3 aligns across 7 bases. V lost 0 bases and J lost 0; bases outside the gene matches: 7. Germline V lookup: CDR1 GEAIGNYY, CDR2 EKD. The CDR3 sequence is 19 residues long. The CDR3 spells CACDTVVGDRSWDTRQMFF. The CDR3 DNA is TGTGCCTGTGACACCGTGGTGGGGGACCGCTCCTGGGACACCCGACAGATGTTTTTC.

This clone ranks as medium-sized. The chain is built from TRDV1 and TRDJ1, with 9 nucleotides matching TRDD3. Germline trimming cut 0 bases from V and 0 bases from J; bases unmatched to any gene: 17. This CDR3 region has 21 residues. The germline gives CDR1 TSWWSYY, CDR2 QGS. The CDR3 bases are TGTGCTCTTGGGGAACTATCAAGGGGGGATACCGTTCCCCTAGACACCGATAAACTCATCTTT. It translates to CALGELSRGDTVPLDTDKLIF.

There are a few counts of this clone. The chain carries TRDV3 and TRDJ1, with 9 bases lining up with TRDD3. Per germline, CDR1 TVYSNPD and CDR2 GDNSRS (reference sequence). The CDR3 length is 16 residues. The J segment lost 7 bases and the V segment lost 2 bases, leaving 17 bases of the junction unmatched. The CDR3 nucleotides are TGTGCCTTTGGGGAGGGGATACGCTCACTTGGGGCTAAACTCATCTTT. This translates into CAFGEGIRSLGAKLIF. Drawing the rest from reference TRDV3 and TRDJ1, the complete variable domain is CDKVTQSSPDQTVASGSEVVLLCTYDTVYSNPDLFWYRIRPDYSFQFVFYGDNSRSEGADFTQGRFSVKHILTQKAFHLVISPVRTEDSATYYCAFGEGIRSLGAKLIFGKGTRVTVEP.

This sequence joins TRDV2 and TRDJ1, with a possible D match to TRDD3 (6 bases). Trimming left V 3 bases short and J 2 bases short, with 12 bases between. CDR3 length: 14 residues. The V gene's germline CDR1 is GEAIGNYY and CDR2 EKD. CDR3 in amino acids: CACDAWGTTDKLIF. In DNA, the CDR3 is TGTGCCTGTGACGCCTGGGGAACTACCGATAAACTCATCTTT.

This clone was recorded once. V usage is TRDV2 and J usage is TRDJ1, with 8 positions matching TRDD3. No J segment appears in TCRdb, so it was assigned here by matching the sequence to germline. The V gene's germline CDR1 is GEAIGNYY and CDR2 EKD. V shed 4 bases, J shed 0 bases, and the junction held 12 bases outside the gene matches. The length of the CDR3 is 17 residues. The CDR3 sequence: CACEPMGDEEYTDKLIF. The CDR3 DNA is TGTGCCTGTGAGCCGATGGGGGATGAGGAGTACACCGATAAACTCATCTTT.

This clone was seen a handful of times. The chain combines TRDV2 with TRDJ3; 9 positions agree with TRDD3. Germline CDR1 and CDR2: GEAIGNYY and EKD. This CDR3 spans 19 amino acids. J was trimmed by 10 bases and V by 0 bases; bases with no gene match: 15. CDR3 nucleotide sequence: TGTGCCTGTGACACCGCTTCCACACCTACTGGGGGAAAAACCCGACAGATGTTTTTC. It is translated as CACDTASTPTGGKTRQMFF.

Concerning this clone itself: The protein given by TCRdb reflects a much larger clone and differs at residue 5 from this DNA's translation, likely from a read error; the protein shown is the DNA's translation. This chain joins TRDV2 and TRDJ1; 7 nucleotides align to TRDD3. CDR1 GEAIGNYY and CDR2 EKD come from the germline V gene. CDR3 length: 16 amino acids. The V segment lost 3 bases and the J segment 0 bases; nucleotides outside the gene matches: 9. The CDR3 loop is CACDAPWGTHTDKLIF. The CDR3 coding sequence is TGTGCCTGTGACGCTCCGTGGGGGACCCACACCGATAAACTCATCTTT.

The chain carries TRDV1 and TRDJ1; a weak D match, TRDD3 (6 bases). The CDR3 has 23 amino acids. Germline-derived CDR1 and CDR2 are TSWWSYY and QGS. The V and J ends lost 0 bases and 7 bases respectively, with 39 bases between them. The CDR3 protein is CALGELPGVNYGVIWWDRGKLIF. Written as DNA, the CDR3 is TGTGCTCTTGGGGAACTCCCGGGGGTAAATTACGGCGTTATTTGGTGGGATAGGGGTAAACTCATCTTT.

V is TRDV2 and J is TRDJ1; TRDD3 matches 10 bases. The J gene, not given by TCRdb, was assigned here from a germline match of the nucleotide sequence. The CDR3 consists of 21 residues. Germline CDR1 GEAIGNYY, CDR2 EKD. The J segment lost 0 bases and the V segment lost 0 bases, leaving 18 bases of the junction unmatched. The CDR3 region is CACDTVSGGIRTRTYTDKLIF. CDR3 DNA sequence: TGTGCCTGTGACACCGTATCAGGGGGGATACGGACGAGGACGTACACCGATAAACTCATCTTT.

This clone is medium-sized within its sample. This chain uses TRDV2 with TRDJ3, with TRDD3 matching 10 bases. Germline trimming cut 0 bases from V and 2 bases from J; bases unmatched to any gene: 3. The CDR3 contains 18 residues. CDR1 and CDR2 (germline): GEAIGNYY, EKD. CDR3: CACDTGGYGTWDTRQMFF. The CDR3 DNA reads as TGTGCCTGTGACACCGGGGGATACGGAACCTGGGACACCCGACAGATGTTTTTC.

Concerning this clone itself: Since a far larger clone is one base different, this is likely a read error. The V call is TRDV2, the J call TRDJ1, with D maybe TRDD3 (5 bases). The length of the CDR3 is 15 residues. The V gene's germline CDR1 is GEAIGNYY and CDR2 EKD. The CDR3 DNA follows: TGTGCCCGTGACACGGTACTGGAGAGGGGCGATAAACTCATCTTT. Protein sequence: CARDTVLERGDKLIF.

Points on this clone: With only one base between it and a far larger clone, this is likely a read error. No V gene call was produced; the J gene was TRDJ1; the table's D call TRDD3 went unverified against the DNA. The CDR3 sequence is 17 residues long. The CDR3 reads CACDTLSVLGDTDKLIF. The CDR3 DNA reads TGTGCCTGCGACACCCTCTCCGTACTGGGGGACACCGATAAACTCATCTTT.

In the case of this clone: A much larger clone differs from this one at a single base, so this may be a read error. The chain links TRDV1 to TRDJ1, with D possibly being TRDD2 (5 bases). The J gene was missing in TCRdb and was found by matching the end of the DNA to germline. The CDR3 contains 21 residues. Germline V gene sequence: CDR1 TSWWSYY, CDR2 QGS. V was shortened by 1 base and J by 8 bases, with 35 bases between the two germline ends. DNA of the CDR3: TGTGCTCTTGGGGAACCCAAGCCACCTACGCGGCGCATAAGGCACGATGGGAAACTCATCTTT. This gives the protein CALGEPKPPTRRIRHDGKLIF.

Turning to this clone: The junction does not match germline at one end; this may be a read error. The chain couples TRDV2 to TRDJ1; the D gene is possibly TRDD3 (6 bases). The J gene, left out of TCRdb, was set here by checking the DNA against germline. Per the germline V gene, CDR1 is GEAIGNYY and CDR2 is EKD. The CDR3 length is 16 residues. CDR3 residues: CAWDTEVAGDTPGLIF. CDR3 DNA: TGTGCCTGGGACACCGAGGTGGCGGGGGACACCCCGGGACTCATCTTT.

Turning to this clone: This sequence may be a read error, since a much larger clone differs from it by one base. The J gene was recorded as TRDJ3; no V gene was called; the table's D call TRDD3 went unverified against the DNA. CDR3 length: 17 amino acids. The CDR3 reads CACDTPGSSWDTRQMFF. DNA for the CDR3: TGTGCCTGTGACACGCCGGGGAGCTCCTGGGACACCCGACAGATGTTTTTC.

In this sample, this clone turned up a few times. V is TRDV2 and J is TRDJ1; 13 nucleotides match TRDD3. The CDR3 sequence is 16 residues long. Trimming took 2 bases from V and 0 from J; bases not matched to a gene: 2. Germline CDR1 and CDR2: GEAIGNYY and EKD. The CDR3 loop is CACDILGDTYTDKLIF. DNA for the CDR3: TGTGCCTGTGACATACTGGGGGATACGTACACCGATAAACTCATCTTT.

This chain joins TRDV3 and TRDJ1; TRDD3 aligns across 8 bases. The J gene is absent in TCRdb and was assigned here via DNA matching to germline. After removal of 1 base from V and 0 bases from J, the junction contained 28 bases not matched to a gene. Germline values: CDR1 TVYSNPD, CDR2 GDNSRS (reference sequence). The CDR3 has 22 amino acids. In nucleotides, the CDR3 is TGTGCCTTTAACCGCACTGGTCCTACCGGGGATACAGACTATTCGTACACCGATAAACTCATCTTT. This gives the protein CAFNRTGPTGDTDYSYTDKLIF.

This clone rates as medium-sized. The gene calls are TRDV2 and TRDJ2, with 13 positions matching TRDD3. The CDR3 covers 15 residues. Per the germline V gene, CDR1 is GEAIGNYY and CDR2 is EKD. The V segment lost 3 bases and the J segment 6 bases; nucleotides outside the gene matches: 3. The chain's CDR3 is CACDVLGDTAAQLFF. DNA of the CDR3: TGTGCCTGTGACGTACTGGGGGATACGGCAGCACAACTCTTCTTT.

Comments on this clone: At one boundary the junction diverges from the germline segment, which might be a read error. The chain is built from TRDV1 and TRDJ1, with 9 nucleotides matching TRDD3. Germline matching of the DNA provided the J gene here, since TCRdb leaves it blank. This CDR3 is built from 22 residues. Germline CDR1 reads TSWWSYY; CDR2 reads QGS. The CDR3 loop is CAIGGVPICPTGILGENDKLIF. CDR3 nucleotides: TGTGCTATTGGGGGCGTCCCGATCTGCCCGACGGGTATACTGGGGGAAAACGATAAACTCATCTTT.

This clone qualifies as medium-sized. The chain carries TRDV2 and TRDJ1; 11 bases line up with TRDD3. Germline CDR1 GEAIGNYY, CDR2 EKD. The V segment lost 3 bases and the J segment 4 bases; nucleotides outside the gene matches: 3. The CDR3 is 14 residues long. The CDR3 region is CACDGLGDSDKLIF. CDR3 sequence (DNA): TGTGCCTGTGACGGACTGGGGGATAGCGATAAACTCATCTTT.

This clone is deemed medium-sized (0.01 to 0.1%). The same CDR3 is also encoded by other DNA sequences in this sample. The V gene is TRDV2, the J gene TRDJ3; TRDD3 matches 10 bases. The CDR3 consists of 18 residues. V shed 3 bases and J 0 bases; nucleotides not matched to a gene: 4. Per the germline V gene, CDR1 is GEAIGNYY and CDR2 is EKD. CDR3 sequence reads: CACDWGIPTSWDTRQMFF. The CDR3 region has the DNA TGTGCCTGTGACTGGGGGATACCTACCTCCTGGGACACCCGACAGATGTTTTTC.

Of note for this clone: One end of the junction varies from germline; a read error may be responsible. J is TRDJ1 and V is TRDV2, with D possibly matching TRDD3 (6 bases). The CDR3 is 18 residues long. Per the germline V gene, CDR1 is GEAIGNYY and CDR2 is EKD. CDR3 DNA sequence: TGTGCCCGTGACACCGCGGGGATTGGGCCAGGTGTAACCGATAAACTCATCTTT. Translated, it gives CARDTAGIGPGVTDKLIF.